This paragraph reports one T cell receptor (beta chain). Method: immunoSEQ multiplex PCR; TCRdb's copy keeps in-frame clones and lacks some. The sample consists of roughly 35,000 clones, 85% of them appearing once. Trimming cost V 2 bases and J 4 bases, with 8 bases left between them. This CDR3 is built from 13 residues. The data stem from a study of blood T cell repertoires in COVID-19. The sequenced material came from peripheral blood. The origin of this receptor is a human donor with acute or convalescent COVID-19. The donor label of this sample is uncertain. The chain links TRBV12-3 or TRBV12-4 to TRBJ1-1, with D unclear. This chain's CDR3 is CASSLSRFTEAFF. CDR3 sequence (DNA): TGTGCCAGCAGTTTATCTCGTTTCACTGAAGCTTTCTTT.